The 8 T cell receptor beta chains reported below all come from one sample, sequenced in a study of T cell clones after liver transplantation. Profiled with immunoSEQ multiplex PCR; TCRdb holds only in-frame clones, not every one. Of tens of thousands of clones in the sample, 70% were seen once. This material consisted of CD4+ T cells from blood, taken at the roughly 15-month timepoint. These receptors originate from a human patient who received a liver transplant. Some T cells may be graft donor cells.

This clone was counted between two and nine times. The chain joins TRBV7-2 to TRBJ1-5, with 10 bases matching TRBD1. The CDR3 is 15 amino acids. V was pared by 5 bases and J by 2 bases, with 3 bases of the junction left unmatched. Per germline, CDR1 SGHTA and CDR2 FQGNSA. The chain's CDR3 is CASSLGTGGNQPQHF. In DNA, the CDR3 is TGTGCCAGCAGCCTCGGGACAGGGGGCAATCAGCCCCAGCATTTT.

The V gene is TRBV11-2, the J gene TRBJ2-1; D gene ambiguous. This CDR3 spans 16 amino acids. V lost 8 bases and J 0 bases, leaving 17 bases between the germline ends. Germline V gives CDR1 SGHAT, CDR2 FQNNGV. CDR3 sequence (DNA): TGTGCCAGCGGCCTACCGACGGTGAGCTCCTACAATGAGCAGTTCTTC. It translates to CASGLPTVSSYNEQFF.

This clone showed up just a few times. The sample contains more than one DNA sequence encoding this CDR3. This chain connects TRBV28 to TRBJ1-4, with 9 bases aligning to TRBD1. Germline values: CDR1 MDHEN, CDR2 SYDVKM. V lost 6 bases to trimming and J lost 8 bases; unmatched junction nucleotides: 7. The CDR3 totals 14 residues. The CDR3 spells CASSRGQGREKLFF. The CDR3 DNA reads TGTGCCAGCAGCCGGGGACAGGGCCGGGAAAAACTGTTTTTT. The variable domain in full, with the rest retrieved from reference TRBV28 and TRBJ1-4, is DVKVTQSSRYLVKRTGEKVFLECVQDMDHENMFWYRQDPGLGLRLIYFSYDVKMKEKGDIPEGYSVSREKKERFSLILESASTNQTSMYLCASSRGQGREKLFFGSGTQLSVL.

This sequence joins TRBV6-1 and TRBJ2-4, with 8 bases aligning to TRBD1. This CDR3 comprises 13 residues. CDR1 is MNHNS and CDR2 is SASEGT in the germline V gene. The trim removed 10 bases at V and 7 bases at J, leaving 9 bases unmatched. The DNA of the CDR3 is TGTGCCACCATCATAACAGGGGGGAACATTCAGTACTTC. Its protein is CATIITGGNIQYF.

With respect to this clone: A much larger clone is a single base away; this may be a read error. Different DNA sequences within this sample yield the same CDR3. The chain recombines TRBV9 with TRBJ1-3; D might be TRBD1 (5 bases). The germline CDR1 and CDR2 sequences are SGDLS and YYNGEE. The CDR3 runs 15 residues. V lost 0 bases, J lost 0 bases, and 7 bases lay in between. In DNA form, the CDR3 reads TGTGCCAGCAGCGTAGGGGGGACCTCTGGAAACACCATATATTTT. Protein sequence: CASSVGGTSGNTIYF.

This chain connects TRBV28 to TRBJ2-1, with D hard to call. Germline CDR1 reads MDHEN; CDR2 reads SYDVKM. V lost 3 bases to trimming and J lost 0 bases, with 6 bases between them. The CDR3 is 14 residues long. DNA for the CDR3: TGTGCCAGCAGTTTTCAGAACTCCTACAATGAGCAGTTCTTC. Protein sequence: CASSFQNSYNEQFF.

The J gene is TRBJ2-1, the V gene TRBV19; 10 bases are a match to TRBD1. CDR1 LNHDA and CDR2 SQIVND come from the germline V gene (reference sequence). The CDR3 runs 17 residues. Trimming removed 1 base from V and 2 bases from J; junction bases left unmatched: 5. CDR3 loop: CASSIVVGTGAYNEQFF. The DNA of the CDR3 is TGTGCCAGTAGTATAGTAGTAGGGACAGGGGCCTACAATGAGCAGTTCTTC.

The chain joins TRBV10-3 to TRBJ2-1, with D perhaps TRBD1 or TRBD2 (5 bases each). CDR1 ENHRY and CDR2 SYGVKD come from the germline V gene. V lost 6 bases to trimming and J lost 7 bases, with 13 bases between them. This CDR3 contains 13 residues. CDR3 loop: CAISRDDLNEQFF. The CDR3 coding sequence is TGTGCCATCAGCCGGGACGACCTGAATGAGCAGTTCTTC.